This T cell receptor beta chain came from a study of identical twins. This clonotype was picked up a small number of times. Its antigen remains unidentified. After template switching added a universal primer site, the resulting cDNA carried unique molecular identifiers. TCRdb processed the 5' RACE reads anew with MiXCR; each CDR3 protein has one entry. The table shows more than 200,000 distinct CDR3 sequences, with around 10% occurring only once. The CDR3 extends over 13 amino acids. Trimming took 7 bases from V and 5 from J; bases not matched to a gene: 9. Germline CDR1 SQVTM, CDR2 ANQGSEA. Study-wide results and limits: Abundant beta clonotypes from cord blood had fewer insertions, unlike memory repertoires, which showed none. Models predicted less out-of-frame TCR alpha sharing in monozygotic twins than was found.

All donors comprised healthy Caucasians. The V call is TRBV29-1, the J call TRBJ2-5; 8 bases map to TRBD2. The sequence was obtained from a woman between 18 and 29 years old in good health. Sequencing was carried out using memory (CD45RO+) T cells sorted from blood. The CDR3 DNA reads TGCAGCGGGGGACTAGTGATGATGGAGACCCAGTACTTC. Protein product: CSGGLVMMETQYF.